This TCR beta chain stems from a study of shared clonotypes between healthy human individuals. The germline gives CDR1 SGHRS, CDR2 YFSETQ. V shed 0 bases and J 5 bases; nucleotides not matched to a gene: 12. CDR3 length: 17 residues. Evenly divided among several immunoSEQ plates was the genomic DNA of each subset. Libraries were prepared by immunoSEQ multiplex PCR; TCRdb keeps only in-frame clonotypes and omits some of them. The data show 1,100,000 or so clones, 78% seen once. The TCR was taken from a man between 18 and 29 years old in good health. Some clones in this sample may be carry-over from other donors' samples. Sample: memory CD4+ T cells from PBMCs. Subset noted: CD45RA-negative fraction. The chain joins TRBV5-1 to TRBJ1-2; 8 positions agree with TRBD1. CDR3: CASSLAPTGAPPYGYTF. As DNA, the CDR3 is TGCGCCAGCAGCTTGGCCCCGACAGGGGCCCCCCCTTATGGCTACACCTTC. Combining the CDR3 with reference TRBV5-1 and TRBJ1-2 gives the whole variable domain KAGVTQTPRYLIKTRGQQVTLSCSPISGHRSVSWYQQTPGQGLQFLFEYFSETQRNKGNFPGRFSGRQFSNSRSEMNVSTLELGDSALYLCASSLAPTGAPPYGYTFGSGTRLTVV.